Below, one TCR beta chain is given with its context. The record originates from a study of blood T cell repertoires in COVID-19. Study summary: PBMCs, B-cell-depleted T cells, or T cells were the source of the cDNA or gDNA that made up the material.

Some clones are missing from TCRdb's copy, which holds only in-frame ones; the method was immunoSEQ multiplex PCR. The data show 220,000 or so clones, approximately 84% seen once. The origin of this receptor is a woman aged 80 or over with acute or convalescent COVID-19. Sequencing used peripheral blood.

CDR3 loop: CASSPRVDRGGEKLFF. DNA of the CDR3: TGTGCCAGCAGCCCCCGAGTCGACAGGGGAGGCGAAAAACTGTTTTTT. This chain uses TRBV9 with TRBJ1-4, with 8 bases that match TRBD1. CDR3 length equals 16 residues. Germline V gives CDR1 SGDLS, CDR2 YYNGEE. Trimming took 4 bases from V and 8 from J; bases not matched to a gene: 13.